This TCR beta chain stems from a study of T cell repertoires in cytomegalovirus infection. Across the whole study: Public TCR beta signatures marked donors with CMV infection and the matching HLA.

Study-wide findings and caveats: Ex vivo, HLA-C-restricted CMV-specific TCR beta clonotypes prevailed over the rest of the response. Totalled public TCR beta family frequency picked out people who carried CMV plus the relevant HLA.

The CDR3 consists of 15 residues. Germline V gives CDR1 MNHEY, CDR2 SMNVEV (reference sequence). The trim removed 10 bases at V and 5 bases at J, leaving 9 bases unmatched. This clonotype occurred many times. Its antigen is unknown. TCRdb processed the reads anew with MiXCR; each CDR3 protein has one entry. The table lists approximately 500,000 distinct CDR3 sequences, approximately 15% of them singletons. This chain links TRBV27 with TRBJ2-1; TRBD2 matches at 12 bases. The sample was CD8+ T cells from PBMCs. The receptor's source is a human donor in good health (CMV status not recorded). Some clones in this sample may be carry-over from other donors' samples. For the CDR3, the DNA is TGTGCCACCGAAAAACTAGCGGGAGGTGACAATGAGCAGTTCTTC. Protein: CATEKLAGGDNEQFF.